The 8 T cell receptor beta chains presented below share a single source sample, sequenced in a study of post-analysis software for immune sequencing data (dated by TCRdb to the mid-2010s). Study-wide conclusions, independent of this receptor: Patients showed significantly higher frequencies than controls for five TRBV segments, among them TRBV5-6, TRBV5-1 and TRBV20-1.

These receptors' targets are unknown. Library preparation employed PCR. The listed sequencing device is Illumina HiSeq 2500. To reduce PCR and sequencing biases, unique molecular identifiers were built into the TCR beta cDNA libraries. TCRdb reworked the public reads: Q25 trimming with fastp, MiXCR clone assembly, productive beta chains retained. Each CDR3 protein gets just one entry, which takes the most common genes and DNA from the rows behind it. Within this sample are about 810,000 distinct CDR3 sequences, with around 50% of them counted one time only. Of the sample, approximately 4.5% falls within the top ten clones. The specimen sequenced was blood. The receptor source for this set is a girl aged 10 to 17 with multiple sclerosis.

The chain has TRBV5-1 and TRBJ1-1; 7 positions match TRBD1. V trimming: 2 bases; J trimming: 6 bases; junction bases outside the gene matches: 7. CDR1 and CDR2 (germline): SGHRS, YFSETQ. This CDR3 has 14 amino acids. CDR3 protein: CASSFTGESPEAFF. CDR3 sequence (DNA): TGCGCCAGCAGCTTCACAGGGGAATCCCCTGAAGCTTTCTTT.

The chain employs TRBV7-2 and TRBJ2-1; TRBD2 matches at 9 bases. The CDR3 is made up of 16 amino acids. The germline gives CDR1 SGHTA, CDR2 FQGNSA. Losses at the gene ends were 5 bases for V and 0 bases for J; bases not matched to a gene: 5. The CDR3 sequence is CASSPKTSGSYNEQFF. CDR3 in DNA: TGTGCCAGCAGCCCTAAGACTAGCGGCTCCTACAATGAGCAGTTCTTC.

This clonotype was found a few times. CDR3 nucleotide sequence: TGCGCCAGCAGCCACCCGGGGGCGGGCGGTGAAAAACTGTTTTTT. Its protein is CASSHPGAGGEKLFF. The chain joins TRBV5-1 to TRBJ1-4, with TRBD1 as a possible D gene (6 bases). The CDR3 totals 15 residues. CDR1 and CDR2 from the germline V gene are SGHRS and YFSETQ. V was cut by 4 bases and J by 7 bases, with 17 bases left in between.

This sequence joins TRBV29-1 and TRBJ2-1; D is ambiguous. The DNA matches TRBJ2-7 better at its end, which makes the J call doubtful. Germline CDR1 is SQVTM and CDR2 is ANQGSEA. The CDR3 runs 13 residues. In DNA form, the CDR3 reads TGCAGCGTTGCCGGGCGCTCCTACAATGAGCAGTACTTC. As protein: CSVAGRSYNEQYF.

This chain joins TRBV20-1 and TRBJ2-1, with TRBD2 matching over 9 bases. Trimming at V came to 2 bases and at J to 4 bases, leaving 6 bases not matched to a gene. CDR3 length: 15 residues. The germline V gene encodes CDR1 DFQATT and CDR2 SNEGSKA (reference sequence). The CDR3 region is CSARNVAGAYNEQFF. The CDR3, as DNA: TGCAGTGCTAGAAATGTAGCGGGAGCTTACAATGAGCAGTTCTTC.

This clonotype has a handful of counts. The J gene is TRBJ2-4, the V gene TRBV7-9; 13 bases align to TRBD2. The end of the DNA is better explained by TRBJ2-7, so the J call may be wrong. CDR1 is SEHNR and CDR2 is FQNEAQ in the germline V gene (reference sequence). There are 17 residues in the CDR3. The CDR3 DNA sequence: TGTGCCAGCAGCCCCCGGACTAGCGGGAGCATGAGTTACGAGCAGTACTTC. This encodes CASSPRTSGSMSYEQYF.

This clonotype turned up a few times. This chain connects TRBV6-6 to TRBJ1-2; 9 nucleotides match TRBD1. V lost 5 bases, J lost 8 bases, and 6 bases stayed unmatched. Germline V gene data show CDR1 as MNHNY and CDR2 as SVGAGI (reference sequence). The CDR3 has 13 amino acids. This CDR3 reads CASSQRTGEGYTF. The CDR3 bases are TGTGCCAGCAGTCAACGGACAGGGGAGGGCTACACCTTC.

V gene TRBV7-9 combines with J gene TRBJ2-7; D perhaps matches TRBD1 (6 bases). The CDR3 totals 16 residues. Germline V lookup: CDR1 SEHNR, CDR2 FQNEAQ (reference sequence). V was shortened by 5 bases and J by 3 bases, with 20 bases between the two germline ends. CDR3 in DNA: TGTGCCAGCAGCCCATTAAAGACAGGAAATTACTACGAGCAGTACTTC. Its translation: CASSPLKTGNYYEQYF.